This T cell receptor (beta chain) comes out of a study of shared clonotypes between healthy human individuals. The CDR3 consists of 14 residues. Trimming at V came to 5 bases and at J to 4 bases, leaving 7 bases not matched to a gene. Germline V CDR1 and CDR2: MNHEY, SMNVEV (reference sequence). Sequencing was performed with immunoSEQ multiplex PCR; in TCRdb, only in-frame clones are kept and a portion is missing. The sample comprises some 550,000 clones, roughly 97% of which are singletons, and 0.045% to 0.07% rests with the top ten. The V call is TRBV27, the J call TRBJ1-2; 7 bases align to TRBD1. Material for sequencing was naive CD4+ T cells sorted from blood. Noted subset: CD45RA+ positively selected. This clonotype was sampled from a woman aged 25-40 years in good health. CDR3 residues: CASSNTQGGYGYTF. The CDR3 DNA reads TGTGCCAGCAGTAATACGCAGGGGGGCTATGGCTACACCTTC.